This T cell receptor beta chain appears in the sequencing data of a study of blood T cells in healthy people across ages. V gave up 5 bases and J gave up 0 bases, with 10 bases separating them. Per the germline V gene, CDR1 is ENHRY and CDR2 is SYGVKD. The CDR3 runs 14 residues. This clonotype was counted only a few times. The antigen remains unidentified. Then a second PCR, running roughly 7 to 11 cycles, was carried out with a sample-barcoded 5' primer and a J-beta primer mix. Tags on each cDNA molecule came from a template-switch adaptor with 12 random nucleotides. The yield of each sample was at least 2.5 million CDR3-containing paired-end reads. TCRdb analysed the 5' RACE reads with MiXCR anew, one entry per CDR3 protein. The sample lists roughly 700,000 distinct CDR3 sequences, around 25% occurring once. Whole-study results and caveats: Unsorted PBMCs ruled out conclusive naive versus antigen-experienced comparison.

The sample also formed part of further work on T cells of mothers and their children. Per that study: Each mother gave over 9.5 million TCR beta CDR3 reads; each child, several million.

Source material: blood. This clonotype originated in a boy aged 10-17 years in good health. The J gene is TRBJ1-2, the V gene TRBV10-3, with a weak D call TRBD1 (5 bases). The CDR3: CAISLQESNYGYTF. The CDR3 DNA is TGTGCCATCAGTCTACAGGAATCTAACTATGGCTACACCTTC.